The entry below gives a single TCR beta chain sequence along with its context. Its antigen remains unidentified. Base qualities are not provided; no much larger clone lies one nucleotide away. Moderately to severely active disease, a Clinical Activity Score of at least 3, a NOSPECS grade of at least 4, and a duration under 3 months were present in ophthalmopathy patients. Exclusion was applied to patients with uncontrolled infections, other autoimmune diseases, pregnancy or lactation. Diagnoses relied on clinical symptoms, serum thyroxine and TRAb, thyroid ultrasound and orbital computed tomography. PBMCs were separated from roughly 9.6 ml of fresh peripheral blood using Ficoll-Paque density gradient centrifugation. Total RNA was extracted using Trizol reagent, and RNA quality was assessed on an Agilent 2100 Bioanalyzer. The TCR beta CDR3 regions were amplified from the RNA transcripts. For the first round of RT-PCR on the TCR CDR3, the HTBI primer set was used together with the Qiagen OneStep RT-PCR kit. A second multiplex PCR round built the libraries, followed by size selection and purification. Sequencing of the libraries was done on an Illumina HiSeq2000 using paired-end 100 bp reads. Per the authors' processing: Raw data were processed with SOAPnuke, discarding reads with adapters, uncalled bases, mean Phred below 15, or no exact constant-primer or identifier match. COPE v1.2.5 was used to merge the high-quality paired reads, and each unique nucleotide sequence was defined as a clonotype. MiTCR v1.1 was used to align clonotypes to the IMGT TRBV, TRBD and TRBJ reference segments. The analysis included only V-J combinations with a frequency above 0.0001, which together covered around 99% of the repertoires. The TCS score was defined as the ratio of F50 (clonal expansion) to E x V (chaos), calculated using BLOSUM62-based TCRdist between CDR3 peptides within each V-J. Welch's t-statistics and random forest reduced 500 to 650 V-J features to roughly 13, which were used in a naive Bayes classifier (R e1071). TCRdb applied fastp at Q25 and MiXCR to the public reads, then kept only in-frame beta chains. All rows with the same CDR3 protein become a single entry with the most common DNA and genes. These V and J calls derive from TCRdb rather than the authors' analysis. The sample table holds about 410,000 distinct CDR3 sequences, of which roughly 15% were seen once. The ten largest clones represent around a fifth of the sample.

These data originate in a study of T cells in Graves' hyperthyroidism and ophthalmopathy (dated by TCRdb to the late 2010s). Notes on the research overall: Peripheral blood samples were taken at initial diagnosis, before any treatment was given. TCR V-J signatures able to tell the groups apart were searched for in a discovery cohort of around 95 patients, of whom 43 had Graves' ophthalmopathy and about 60 had stable Graves' hyperthyroidism. Prospective prediction of ophthalmopathy was tested in an independent validation cohort consisting of fewer than 20 hyperthyroidism patients and 15 or so patients who later progressed to ophthalmopathy. The 100 discovery patients were divided at random into training and test sets in a 7:3 ratio. In addition, the study compared T-cell repertoires in thyroid tissue and in blood from about 6 Graves' hyperthyroidism patients. Once sampling was done, hyperthyroidism patients were given methimazole at a starting dose of 30 mg daily, whereas ophthalmopathy patients were given high-dose intravenous methylprednisolone. According to the paper, TCR Vbeta CDR3 sequencing was carried out on about 140 peripheral blood samples, which came from some 41 ophthalmopathy, approximately 78 hyperthyroidism and approximately 17 progressor patients.

What the study reported, not specific to this receptor: Most expanded thyroid clonotypes (frequency above 0.001) were also detected in blood, a finding suggesting that blood repertoires may reflect thyroid immune responses. A 13 V-J signature model separated ophthalmopathy from stable hyperthyroidism, with 87.88% sensitivity and about 81% specificity in cross-validation and 80%/75% in testing. Sample size was not statistically predetermined, and investigators were not blinded to group allocation. In validation, progression to ophthalmopathy was predicted by the model with around 70% sensitivity and 72.22% specificity, a median of about 6.8 months before onset.

The CDR3 goes from the cysteine to the phenylalanine over 17 residues. Kept here is only the CDR3 DNA, which spans 51 bases and is read in frame from base 1. Trimmed from V: 5 bases; trimmed from J: 3 bases; junction bases lacking a gene match: 11. The specimen sequenced was blood. The V gene is TRBV12-3 or TRBV12-4 and the J gene is TRBJ2-1; the central 9 bases match TRBD1. The receptor comes from a woman in her 30s with Graves' ophthalmopathy. CDR3 region: CASSPGTGRDNYNEQFF. The base sequence is TGTGCCAGCAGTCCCGGGACAGGGCGAGATAACTACAATGAGCAGTTCTTC.